The 6 T cell receptor beta chains presented below share a single source sample, sequenced in a study of blood T cell repertoires in COVID-19. Profiled with immunoSEQ multiplex PCR; TCRdb holds only in-frame clones, not every one. The sample lists 300,000 or so clones, roughly 88% seen once, with 6.9% in the top ten. Material for sequencing was peripheral blood. The origin of the receptors is a woman younger than 45 who had recovered from COVID-19.

The rearrangement uses TRBV28 and TRBJ1-2, with D maybe TRBD1 (6 bases). Germline-derived CDR1 and CDR2 are MDHEN and SYDVKM. This CDR3 comprises 16 residues. V dropped 3 bases and J dropped 6 bases, with 20 bases sitting between them. The CDR3 loop reads CASSLGATGSRDGYTF. In DNA form, the CDR3 reads TGTGCCAGCAGTTTGGGGGCCACGGGTTCTCGAGATGGCTACACCTTC.

The chain couples TRBV5-4 to TRBJ1-1; unclear D gene. The CDR3 length is 14 residues. V lost 5 bases and J 1 base, leaving 12 bases between the germline ends. Germline lookup yields CDR1 SGHNT and CDR2 YYREEE (reference sequence). CDR3 sequence (DNA): TGTGCCAGCAGTCCTCCAGGAAGGAACACTGAAGCTTTCTTT. Protein product: CASSPPGRNTEAFF. The whole variable domain, remainder taken from reference TRBV5-4 and TRBJ1-1, is ETGVTQSPTHLIKTRGQQVTLRCSSQSGHNTVSWYQQALGQGPQFIFQYYREEENGRGNFPPRFSGLQFPNYSSELNVNALELDDSALYLCASSPPGRNTEAFFGQGTRLTVV.

This chain connects TRBV29-1 to TRBJ1-2; no definite D call. The germline V and J ends were trimmed by 2 bases and 0 bases, with 13 bases remaining between them. Germline loops: CDR1 SQVTM, CDR2 ANQGSEA. CDR3 length: 15 amino acids. The DNA of the CDR3 is TGCAGCGTTGAATCCGGCGGAGCGGCTAACTATGGCTACACCTTC. Protein sequence: CSVESGGAANYGYTF.

The chain has TRBV7-6 and TRBJ2-7; 8 bases map to TRBD1. Trimming removed 1 base from V and 0 bases from J; junction bases left unmatched: 8. The CDR3 is 17 residues long. The germline V gene has CDR1 SGHVS and CDR2 FNYEAQ. In nucleotides, the CDR3 is TGTGCCAGCAGCTTAGGACAGGGGAGCAGCAACTCCTACGAGCAGTACTTC. It is translated as CASSLGQGSSNSYEQYF.

The V and J genes are TRBV5-8 and TRBJ1-5; D ambiguous. This CDR3 comprises 14 residues. The V gene lost 0 bases and the J gene lost 10 bases, with 14 bases spanning the gap. CDR1 and CDR2 from the germline V gene are SGHTS and YDEGEE. The CDR3 coding sequence is TGTGCCAGCAGCTTGGGTAGGCCTCCTAGCCCCCAGCATTTT. Translation gives CASSLGRPPSPQHF.

This clone was counted a single time. The rearrangement links TRBV7-2 to TRBJ2-3; D may be TRBD1 (6 bases). Between the trimmed V and J ends, which lost 5 bases and 0 bases, there was a span of 9 bases. Per the germline V gene, CDR1 is SGHTA and CDR2 is FQGNSA. This CDR3 spans 14 amino acids. In nucleotides, the CDR3 is TGTGCCAGCAGCCCAGGGGTGAGCACAGATACGCAGTATTTT. This sequence encodes CASSPGVSTDTQYF.